These T cell receptor beta chains were read from a single sample in a study of T cells of healthy individuals. MiXCR, run by TCRdb on the 5' RACE reads, gives a single entry per CDR3 protein. The table lists around 80,000 distinct CDR3 sequences, approximately 5.4% of them singletons, with 7.5% in the top ten. These receptor sequences come from a female donor in good health. Each CDR3 is given with its conserved first and last residue. The order of the fields is J gene, V gene, clone size, D gene, CDR3 protein, CDR3 DNA. The D gene is left open where the match is weak. Rows may omit the clone size; those that give it use once, few, many or a size class.

J gene: TRBJ2-5
V gene: TRBV29-1
clone size: many
D gene: -
CDR3 protein: CSVWLSGIKYQETQYF
CDR3 DNA: TGCAGCGTTTGGTTGTCCGGAATTAAGTACCAAGAGACCCAGTACTTC

J gene: TRBJ2-6
V gene: TRBV6-6
clone size: many
D gene: -
CDR3 protein: CATRTASGANVLTF
CDR3 DNA: TGTGCCACCCGAACGGCCTCTGGGGCCAACGTCCTGACTTTC

J gene: TRBJ2-1
V gene: TRBV12-3/TRBV12-4
clone size: -
D gene: -
CDR3 protein: CASSYLRSTYNEQFF
CDR3 DNA: TGTGCCAGCAGTTATCTGCGCTCTACCTACAATGAGCAGTTCTTC

J gene: TRBJ1-3
V gene: TRBV7-6
clone size: many
D gene: TRBD1
CDR3 protein: CASSLERQGIYSGNTIYF
CDR3 DNA: TGTGCCAGCAGCTTAGAGCGACAGGGCATATACTCTGGAAACACCATATATTTT

J gene: TRBJ1-1
V gene: TRBV6-5
clone size: -
D gene: -
CDR3 protein: CASSQGREAFF
CDR3 DNA: TGTGCCAGCAGCCAGGGCCGTGAAGCTTTCTTT

J gene: TRBJ1-1
V gene: TRBV10-2
clone size: -
D gene: -
CDR3 protein: CASSDQRNTEAFF
CDR3 DNA: TGCGCCAGCAGTGATCAGAGGAACACTGAAGCTTTCTTT

J gene: TRBJ2-1
V gene: TRBV24-1
clone size: many
D gene: TRBD2
CDR3 protein: CATSEWTSGRRGYNEQFF
CDR3 DNA: TGTGCCACCAGTGAATGGACTAGCGGGAGGCGGGGATACAATGAGCAGTTCTTC

J gene: TRBJ1-5
V gene: TRBV28
clone size: few
D gene: -
CDR3 protein: CASSSSGIFLESNQPQHF
CDR3 DNA: TGTGCCAGCAGTTCATCAGGAATTTTCCTTGAAAGCAATCAGCCCCAGCATTTT

J gene: TRBJ1-1
V gene: TRBV5-1
clone size: few
D gene: -
CDR3 protein: CASSSPGTEAFF
CDR3 DNA: TGCGCCAGCAGCTCGCCGGGCACTGAAGCTTTCTTT

J gene: TRBJ2-1
V gene: TRBV6-6
clone size: many
D gene: TRBD1
CDR3 protein: CAGGQGANNEQFF
CDR3 DNA: TGTGCCGGAGGACAGGGGGCAAACAATGAGCAGTTCTTC

J gene: TRBJ2-2
V gene: TRBV12-3/TRBV12-4
clone size: -
D gene: -
CDR3 protein: CASSASSNTGELFF
CDR3 DNA: TGTGCCAGCAGTGCAAGCTCGAACACCGGGGAGCTGTTTTTT

J gene: TRBJ2-5
V gene: TRBV3-1
clone size: few
D gene: -
CDR3 protein: CASSQRSGQAAQYF
CDR3 DNA: TGTGCCAGCAGCCAACGGTCAGGTCAGGCGGCCCAGTACTTC

J gene: TRBJ1-4
V gene: TRBV4-2
clone size: few
D gene: -
CDR3 protein: CASSQDLQGFGEKLFF
CDR3 DNA: TGTGCCAGCAGCCAAGATCTCCAGGGTTTTGGTGAAAAACTGTTTTTT

J gene: TRBJ2-1
V gene: TRBV3-1
clone size: many
D gene: -
CDR3 protein: CASSQDLTGPSYNEQFF
CDR3 DNA: TGTGCCAGCAGCCAAGATTTAACGGGACCCTCCTACAATGAGCAGTTCTTC

J gene: TRBJ2-7
V gene: TRBV11-2
clone size: many
D gene: TRBD1
CDR3 protein: CASSETGQEQYF
CDR3 DNA: TGTGCCAGCAGCGAGACAGGGCAAGAGCAGTACTTC

J gene: TRBJ2-1
V gene: TRBV6-2/TRBV6-3
clone size: many
D gene: -
CDR3 protein: CASSPHNEQFF
CDR3 DNA: TGTGCCAGCAGTCCACACAATGAGCAGTTCTTC

J gene: TRBJ2-1
V gene: TRBV6-6
clone size: many
D gene: TRBD1
CDR3 protein: CASSYSRQGGEQFF
CDR3 DNA: TGTGCCAGCAGTTATTCGAGACAGGGCGGTGAGCAGTTCTTC

J gene: TRBJ1-1
V gene: TRBV5-4
clone size: many
D gene: -
CDR3 protein: CASSSARGPFGPEAFF
CDR3 DNA: TGTGCCAGCAGCTCCGCGCGGGGGCCCTTTGGGCCAGAAGCTTTCTTT

J gene: TRBJ1-6
V gene: TRBV6-5
clone size: few
D gene: -
CDR3 protein: CASRWSANSPPHF
CDR3 DNA: TGTGCCAGCAGATGGAGCGCCAATTCACCCCCCCACTTT

J gene: TRBJ2-5
V gene: TRBV13
clone size: many
D gene: TRBD1
CDR3 protein: CASSPFLGQGGQETQYF
CDR3 DNA: TGTGCCAGCAGCCCTTTCCTCGGACAGGGCGGTCAAGAGACCCAGTACTTC

J gene: TRBJ1-5
V gene: TRBV27
clone size: -
D gene: -
CDR3 protein: CASSLRTANQPQHF
CDR3 DNA: TGTGCCAGCAGTTTAAGGACAGCCAATCAGCCCCAGCATTTT

J gene: TRBJ1-6
V gene: TRBV28
clone size: few
D gene: -
CDR3 protein: CASSFSTANSPLHF
CDR3 DNA: TGTGCCAGCAGTTTTAGTACCGCTAATTCACCCCTCCACTTT

J gene: TRBJ2-3
V gene: TRBV5-5
clone size: -
D gene: -
CDR3 protein: CASSLDPRTDMQYF
CDR3 DNA: TGTGCCAGCAGCTTGGACCCCAGGACAGATATGCAGTATTTT

J gene: TRBJ1-2
V gene: TRBV5-1
clone size: few
D gene: -
CDR3 protein: CASSLERTDYGYTF
CDR3 DNA: TGCGCCAGCAGCTTGGAACGGACTGACTATGGCTACACCTTC

J gene: TRBJ2-5
V gene: TRBV15
clone size: many
D gene: -
CDR3 protein: CATSPVLEETQYF
CDR3 DNA: TGTGCCACCAGCCCGGTCCTAGAAGAGACCCAGTACTTC

J gene: TRBJ2-7
V gene: TRBV4-2
clone size: many
D gene: TRBD1
CDR3 protein: CASSLPDSTGPDYEQYF
CDR3 DNA: TGTGCCAGCAGCCTCCCTGATTCGACAGGGCCCGACTACGAGCAGTACTTC

J gene: TRBJ1-1
V gene: TRBV5-1
clone size: many
D gene: TRBD1
CDR3 protein: CASKAGGKEAFF
CDR3 DNA: TGCGCCAGCAAGGCAGGGGGCAAGGAAGCTTTCTTT

J gene: TRBJ1-5
V gene: TRBV30
clone size: -
D gene: -
CDR3 protein: CAWSVGDYSNQPQHF
CDR3 DNA: TGTGCCTGGAGTGTAGGCGATTATAGCAATCAGCCCCAGCATTTT

J gene: TRBJ2-3
V gene: TRBV20-1
clone size: many
D gene: -
CDR3 protein: CSAGGGGTATDTQYF
CDR3 DNA: TGCAGTGCAGGAGGGGGCGGGACCGCCACAGATACGCAGTATTTT

J gene: TRBJ1-5
V gene: TRBV28
clone size: many
D gene: TRBD1
CDR3 protein: CASSRTGGHQPQHF
CDR3 DNA: TGTGCCAGCAGTCGGACAGGGGGTCATCAGCCCCAGCATTTT

J gene: TRBJ2-7
V gene: TRBV18
clone size: -
D gene: TRBD2
CDR3 protein: CASSPGGRTREQYF
CDR3 DNA: TGTGCCAGCTCCCCCGGCGGGAGGACTCGCGAGCAGTACTTC

J gene: TRBJ1-2
V gene: TRBV28
clone size: few
D gene: TRBD1
CDR3 protein: CASNPGGKDGYTF
CDR3 DNA: TGTGCCAGCAATCCAGGGGGTAAGGATGGCTACACCTTC

J gene: TRBJ2-5
V gene: TRBV5-6
clone size: -
D gene: -
CDR3 protein: CASSDGSETQYF
CDR3 DNA: TGTGCCAGCTCAGACGGTTCAGAGACCCAGTACTTC

J gene: TRBJ1-2
V gene: TRBV21-1
clone size: -
D gene: -
CDR3 protein: CAGGPQGAYGYTF
CDR3 DNA: TGTGCCGGCGGACCCCAAGGGGCCTATGGCTACACCTTC

J gene: TRBJ2-7
V gene: TRBV20-1
clone size: -
D gene: -
CDR3 protein: CSARRRVLDYEQYF
CDR3 DNA: TGCAGTGCTCGACGGCGAGTGTTGGACTACGAGCAGTACTTC

J gene: TRBJ1-5
V gene: TRBV6-2/TRBV6-3
clone size: many
D gene: -
CDR3 protein: CASSYLSGSNQPQHF
CDR3 DNA: TGTGCCAGCAGTTACCTGAGTGGGAGCAATCAGCCCCAGCATTTT

J gene: TRBJ2-1
V gene: TRBV7-2
clone size: many
D gene: TRBD2
CDR3 protein: CASSLLSGKQFF
CDR3 DNA: TGTGCCAGCAGCTTATTAAGCGGGAAGCAGTTCTTC

J gene: TRBJ1-1
V gene: TRBV20-1
clone size: few
D gene: -
CDR3 protein: CSARVGWGSEAFF
CDR3 DNA: TGCAGTGCTAGGGTGGGGTGGGGGTCTGAAGCTTTCTTT